The T cell receptor beta chain described here comes from a study of blood T cell repertoires in COVID-19. About the research overall: From the United States, Italy and Spain came samples of acute and convalescent COVID-19. From T cells, B-cell-depleted T cells, or PBMCs came the material, which was cDNA or gDNA.

V lost 5 bases and J lost 4, with 17 bases in between. The CDR3 contains 15 residues. The V gene's germline CDR1 is SGHAT and CDR2 FQNNGV. Authors' analysis steps: Amplification of reference gene primers was used by the study to estimate nucleated cell counts. Assay used: immunoSEQ multiplex PCR; TCRdb lists only in-frame clones, some missing. V and J calls plus clone size are reproduced from that table; the DNA served to infer D and trimming. The sample includes roughly 110,000 clones, about 79% seen only once; the top ten take 5% to 8%. The sample was peripheral blood. This receptor was obtained from a man at least 80 years old with COVID-19, enrolled during active disease. This chain uses TRBV11-2 with TRBJ1-1, with D maybe TRBD1 (6 bases). For the CDR3, the DNA is TGTGCCAGCAGCCCATGGGGGGGCGGGGGCACTGAAGCTTTCTTT. It codes for CASSPWGGGGTEAFF.